These 30 T cell receptor beta chains share one sample of origin, sequenced in a study of T cells in Graves' hyperthyroidism and ophthalmopathy. Amplification of TCR beta CDR3 regions was performed using RNA transcripts as template. HTBI primers drove first-round RT-PCR of the TCR CDR3. TCRdb processed the multiplex PCR reads anew with MiXCR; each CDR3 protein has one entry. The table has 500,000 to 750,000 distinct CDR3 sequences, just over 45% seen once. The sample was peripheral blood or thyroid tissue (not recorded which). These receptors were collected from a woman between 18 and 29 years old with Graves' hyperthyroidism.

V and J are TRBV10-3 and TRBJ2-5; D tentatively reads TRBD1 or TRBD2 (5 bases each). V lost 3 bases and J 3 bases, leaving 11 bases between the germline ends. CDR3 length equals 14 residues. Germline values: CDR1 ENHRY, CDR2 SYGVKD. This chain's CDR3 is CAISEGTLEETQYF. The CDR3 nucleotides read TGTGCCATCAGTGAAGGGACCTTGGAAGAGACCCAGTACTTC.

The chain combines TRBV7-9 with TRBJ2-5; D possibly corresponds to TRBD1 (7 bases). The CDR3 is 14 residues long. The germline CDR1 and CDR2 sequences are SEHNR and FQNEAQ (reference sequence). V was clipped by 7 bases and J by 2 bases, with 14 bases between them. The chain's CDR3 is CASTDQGGQETQYF. The DNA for the CDR3 is TGTGCCAGCACCGATCAGGGGGGACAAGAGACCCAGTACTTC.

Only a few counts were recorded for this clonotype. In nucleotides, the CDR3 is TGTGCCAGTAGTATTTCGGGATACCCCGGGGAGCTGTTTTTT. Translation: CASSISGYPGELFF. The V and J genes are TRBV19 and TRBJ2-2; possible D gene TRBD2, 5 bases. The CDR3 covers 14 residues. Germline CDR1 reads LNHDA; CDR2 reads SQIVND (reference sequence). Deletions cut 3 bases from V and 6 bases from J, with 11 bases between.

The V call is TRBV2, the J call TRBJ1-1; 7 bases match TRBD1. The CDR3 length is 13 residues. Germline CDR1 SNHLY, CDR2 FYNNEI. Losses at the gene ends were 6 bases for V and 11 bases for J; bases not matched to a gene: 12. The CDR3 DNA follows: TGTGCCAGCAGGCCCTGGACAGGAATGGGCGCTTTCTTT. It encodes CASRPWTGMGAFF.

The chain recombines TRBV10-3 with TRBJ1-5, with 7 bases identical to TRBD1. Germline V gene sequence: CDR1 ENHRY, CDR2 SYGVKD. Trimming cost V 0 bases and J 6 bases; bases outside gene matches: 2. CDR3 size: 14 residues. The CDR3 DNA sequence: TGTGCCATCAGTGAGTCGACAGGGCTTCAGCCCCAGCATTTT. Its translation: CAISESTGLQPQHF.

This clonotype appeared many times. The chain joins TRBV7-6 to TRBJ2-7; D may match TRBD1 or TRBD2 (6 bases each). Germline loops: CDR1 SGHVS, CDR2 FNYEAQ. The CDR3 sequence is 14 residues long. Trimming took off 3 bases at V and 3 bases at J, with 12 bases between the two ends. CDR3 protein: CASSFMGGGYEQYF. As DNA, the CDR3 is TGTGCCAGCAGCTTTATGGGGGGCGGCTACGAGCAGTACTTC.

This clonotype has just a few counts. The chain links TRBV11-2 to TRBJ2-7; 8 bases are shared with TRBD2. Germline V gene data show CDR1 as SGHAT and CDR2 as FQNNGV. The CDR3 is 14 amino acids. Germline trimming cut 3 bases from V and 5 bases from J; bases unmatched to any gene: 6. The CDR3 region is CASSLGPGGDEQYF. The CDR3, as DNA: TGTGCCAGCAGCTTGGGACCGGGAGGGGACGAGCAGTACTTC.

The table lists this clonotype with many counts. CDR3 sequence reads: CASSFGPRGTGYGYTF. DNA for the CDR3: TGTGCCAGCAGCTTTGGTCCCAGGGGTACCGGCTATGGCTACACCTTC. The J gene is TRBJ1-2, the V gene TRBV7-9; D is possibly TRBD1 (6 bases). Germline V gives CDR1 SEHNR, CDR2 FQNEAQ (reference sequence). V was clipped by 3 bases and J by 4 bases, with 18 bases between them. The CDR3 has 16 residues.

The chain carries TRBV15 and TRBJ2-5; D is unresolved. The V gene lost 0 bases and the J gene lost 5 bases, with 10 bases spanning the gap. CDR1 and CDR2 from the germline V gene are LNHNV and YYDKDF (reference sequence). The CDR3 loop spans 14 amino acids. The CDR3 region has the DNA TGTGCCACCAGCAGAGAAACGGGTGGGGAGACCCAGTACTTC. Its protein product is CATSRETGGETQYF.

This clonotype was observed many times. The chain joins TRBV7-8 to TRBJ2-7; TRBD1 matches 7 bases. The CDR3 is made up of 15 amino acids. Germline CDR1 and CDR2: SGHVS and FQNEAQ. V dropped 5 bases and J dropped 4; count of bases not matched to a gene: 11. The CDR3 DNA follows: TGTGCCAGCAGCCCCGACAGGGAAAGGAGGTACGAGCAGTACTTC. It specifies CASSPDRERRYEQYF.

The J gene is TRBJ2-4, the V gene TRBV7-9, with 10 bases identical to TRBD1. The CDR3 is 17 amino acids. The V gene's germline CDR1 is SEHNR and CDR2 FQNEAQ (reference sequence). With 6 bases clipped from V and 2 bases from J, the junction kept 10 bases outside the gene matches. This CDR3 is CASRPNGQGGTKNIQYF. The CDR3 DNA reads TGTGCCAGCAGACCCAACGGACAGGGGGGGACCAAAAACATTCAGTACTTC.

This clonotype is a singleton in its sample. The chain joins TRBV7-9 to TRBJ1-2; 8 nucleotides agree with TRBD1. The CDR3 consists of 12 residues. Germline-derived CDR1 and CDR2 are SEHNR and FQNEAQ (reference sequence). With 8 bases clipped from V and 8 bases from J, the junction kept 7 bases outside the gene matches. The CDR3 here is CASQDREGGYTF. The CDR3 DNA is TGTGCCAGCCAGGACAGGGAGGGCGGCTACACCTTC.

The chain links TRBV2 to TRBJ1-5; D unresolved. Germline CDR1 and CDR2: SNHLY and FYNNEI. V lost 0 bases to trimming and J lost 13 bases, with 13 bases between them. The CDR3 sequence is 13 residues long. The CDR3 bases are TGTGCCAGCAGTGAAGCCTCGATTAGCAATCAGCATTTT. This gives the protein CASSEASISNQHF.

This clonotype was detected ten times or more. V is TRBV5-5 and J is TRBJ2-2; 7 nucleotides match TRBD2. CDR1 and CDR2 from the germline V gene are SGHKS and YYEKEE (reference sequence). Germline trimming cut 6 bases from V and 2 bases from J; bases unmatched to any gene: 16. The CDR3 loop spans 18 amino acids. CDR3 sequence reads: CASTIGPSAGLNTGELFF. CDR3 DNA sequence: TGTGCCAGCACCATCGGCCCATCTGCGGGACTAAACACCGGGGAGCTGTTTTTT. Full variable domain (outside the CDR3, taken from reference TRBV5-5 and TRBJ2-2): DAGVTQSPTHLIKTRGQQVTLRCSPISGHKSVSWYQQVLGQGPQFIFQYYEKEERGRGNFPDRFSARQFPNYSSELNVNALLLGDSALYLCASTIGPSAGLNTGELFFGEGSRLTVL.

CDR3 DNA: TGTGCCAGCAGTCCCTATCTAGGGGATGGCAATCAGCCCCAGCATTTT. This translates into CASSPYLGDGNQPQHF. The V call is TRBV28, the J call TRBJ1-5; a possible D gene is TRBD1 (5 bases). Trimming cost V 5 bases and J 2 bases, with 16 bases left between them. The V gene's germline CDR1 is MDHEN and CDR2 SYDVKM. The CDR3 is 16 residues long.

This chain joins TRBV11-2 and TRBJ2-7, with TRBD2 matching over 16 bases. V shed 5 bases, J shed 3 bases, and the junction held 4 bases outside the gene matches. The CDR3 loop spans 16 amino acids. CDR1 is SGHAT, CDR2 FQNNGV, per germline. The CDR3 coding sequence is TGTGCCAGCAGCCCGGGACTAGCGGGAGGGATCTACGAGCAGTACTTC. Amino acid sequence: CASSPGLAGGIYEQYF.

The V call is TRBV20-1, the J call TRBJ2-7; D is ambiguous. Germline V CDR1 and CDR2: DFQATT, SNEGSKA (reference sequence). V was clipped by 6 bases and J by 1 base, with 4 bases between them. CDR3 size: 10 residues. As DNA, the CDR3 is TGCAGTGCGACTTCCTACGAGCAGTACTTC. This codes for CSATSYEQYF.

In its sample, this clonotype was seen many times. V gene TRBV7-2 combines with J gene TRBJ2-2; D call uncertain. Trimming removed 6 bases at V and 3 bases at J, with 5 bases between. This CDR3 region has 12 residues. The germline gives CDR1 SGHTA, CDR2 FQGNSA. The CDR3 here is CTSRPYTGELFF. The CDR3 DNA reads as TGTACCAGCAGGCCCTACACCGGGGAGCTGTTTTTT.

The chain recombines TRBV15 with TRBJ2-1; D may be TRBD1 or TRBD2 (5 bases each). Looked up from germline, CDR1 is LNHNV and CDR2 is YYDKDF (reference sequence). Trimming stripped 0 bases from V and 4 bases from J, with 22 bases between. This CDR3 spans 19 amino acids. The CDR3 nucleotides read TGTGCCACCAGCAGAGATCTTAGGGCCAGAGGGGATCGGTACAATGAGCAGTTCTTC. Protein sequence: CATSRDLRARGDRYNEQFF.

This clonotype was recorded at least ten times. This chain uses TRBV7-2 with TRBJ2-2; 9 bases map to TRBD1. CDR3 length: 16 amino acids. Per the germline V gene, CDR1 is SGHTA and CDR2 is FQGNSA. The V gene end was trimmed by 5 bases and the J gene end by 4 bases; junction bases not matched to a gene: 8. The CDR3 DNA follows: TGTGCCAGCAGCCCTAGGACAGGGGCGGTCACCGGGGAGCTGTTTTTT. Translating it yields CASSPRTGAVTGELFF.

Points on this clonotype: It may be a read error: a sequence one base away is much more abundant. This chain joins TRBV7-8 and TRBJ2-2; maybe TRBD2 (5 bases). The CDR3 runs 15 residues. V was trimmed by 6 bases and J by 6 bases, leaving 17 bases between them. Germline CDR1 reads SGHVS; CDR2 reads FQNEAQ. The DNA for the CDR3 is TGTGCCAGCAGTGATCCCAGAGGGAGCTCCGGGGAGCTGTTTTTT. Its protein product is CASSDPRGSSGELFF. The variable domain in full, completed from reference TRBV7-8 and TRBJ2-2, reads GAGVSQSPRYKVAKRGQDVALRCDPISGHVSLFWYQQALGQGPEFLTYFQNEAQLDKSGLPSDRFFAERPEGSVSTLKIQRTQQEDSAVYLCASSDPRGSSGELFFGEGSRLTVL.

This clonotype was seen more than once but under ten times. The V gene is TRBV7-6, the J gene TRBJ2-3; TRBD2 matches at 11 bases. Germline V gene lookup returns CDR1 SGHVS and CDR2 FNYEAQ. The CDR3 sequence is 15 residues long. V lost 5 bases and J lost 5; bases outside the gene matches: 6. This CDR3 is CASSQLAGVVDTQYF. CDR3 DNA: TGTGCCAGCAGCCAACTAGCGGGAGTGGTAGATACGCAGTATTTT.

The chain recombines TRBV7-6 with TRBJ1-4; 11 bases agree with TRBD1. This CDR3 region has 15 residues. The junction had 6 bases not matched to a gene; V was cut back by 4 bases and J by 8 bases. Germline lookup yields CDR1 SGHVS and CDR2 FNYEAQ. CDR3 residues: CASSSGTGGLEKLFF. In nucleotides, the CDR3 is TGTGCCAGCAGCTCAGGGACAGGGGGACTAGAAAAACTGTTTTTT.

This clonotype has only a few counts. The chain couples TRBV12-3 or TRBV12-4 to TRBJ2-3, with D possibly being TRBD1 (5 bases). V lost 2 bases and J lost 6, with 9 bases in between. The CDR3 extends over 13 amino acids. CDR3 nucleotides: TGTGCCAGCAGTTTACAGGGTCAGGATACGCAGTATTTT. Its translation: CASSLQGQDTQYF.

This clonotype turned up a few times. The chain is built from TRBV2 and TRBJ2-7, with TRBD2 matching over 8 bases. Gene TRBJ2-1 matches the end of the DNA better, so the J call may be wrong. Germline-derived CDR1 and CDR2 are SNHLY and FYNNEI. This CDR3 comprises 13 residues. DNA for the CDR3: TGTGCCAGCCAACTAGCGGAGGGCAATGAGCAGTTCTTC. Protein: CASQLAEGNEQFF.

The sample holds many counts of this clonotype. The chain employs TRBV11-2 and TRBJ1-1; D perhaps matches TRBD1 (5 bases). Germline V lookup: CDR1 SGHAT, CDR2 FQNNGV. V was cut by 2 bases and J by 5 bases, with 12 bases left in between. The CDR3 totals 14 residues. Here the CDR3 reads CASSLTGMGTEAFF. In DNA form, the CDR3 reads TGTGCCAGCAGCTTAACAGGCATGGGTACTGAAGCTTTCTTT.

The J gene is TRBJ2-7, the V gene TRBV7-8; 14 bases line up with TRBD2. This CDR3 has 21 amino acids. The germline CDR1 and CDR2 sequences are SGHVS and FQNEAQ. The junction had 19 bases not matched to a gene; V was cut back by 3 bases and J by 3 bases. CDR3 sequence: CASSFGLAGGRTGVKGYEQYF. The CDR3 DNA sequence: TGTGCCAGCAGCTTCGGACTAGCGGGAGGTCGGACCGGGGTTAAAGGCTACGAGCAGTACTTC.

This clonotype showed up many times. The V and J genes are TRBV11-3 and TRBJ2-7; 8 positions agree with TRBD1. Germline values: CDR1 SGHNT, CDR2 YENEEA. The CDR3 is made up of 15 amino acids. V lost 5 bases to trimming and J lost 0 bases; unmatched junction nucleotides: 6. Here the CDR3 DNA reads TGTGCCAGCAGCCGGGACAGGTTCAGCTCCTACGAGCAGTACTTC. As protein: CASSRDRFSSYEQYF.

This clonotype was found many times. The genes are TRBV20-1 and TRBJ2-2, with 8 nucleotides matching TRBD2. V lost 6 bases and J lost 4; bases outside the gene matches: 13. CDR1 is DFQATT, CDR2 SNEGSKA, per germline (reference sequence). The CDR3 loop spans 16 amino acids. CDR3 loop: CSAPARVAGSTGELFF. CDR3 in DNA: TGCAGTGCCCCGGCGAGGGTAGCGGGATCCACCGGGGAGCTGTTTTTT.

This clonotype was observed a few times. CDR3 region: CASSPLVGTAPINYGYTF. The CDR3 DNA is TGTGCCAGCTCACCGCTTGTTGGGACGGCTCCAATCAACTATGGCTACACCTTC. This chain connects TRBV7-8 to TRBJ1-2; D is possibly TRBD1 (5 bases). Trimming took off 8 bases at V and 2 bases at J, with 27 bases between the two ends. Germline-derived CDR1 and CDR2 are SGHVS and FQNEAQ. This CDR3 is 18 amino acids long.